This is a list of T cell receptor beta chains from one sample in a study of blood T cell repertoires in COVID-19. TCRdb's table, derived via immunoSEQ multiplex PCR, lists solely in-frame clones and lacks some. The table records just over 650,000 clones, about 90% of them present only once. Sequencing was performed on peripheral blood. The receptor set was obtained from a woman aged 18-29 years with acute or convalescent COVID-19. CDR3s include the opening cysteine and the closing phenylalanine or tryptophan. A D gene is named only where the DNA matches it firmly. For some rows the clone size is stated as once, few or many, or as a class when expanded; others skip it.

abundance	v_gene	d_gene	j_gene	CDR3aa	CDR3nt
.	TRBV30	.	TRBJ1-1	CAWSLRNTEAFF	TGTGCCTGGAGTCTGAGGAACACTGAAGCTTTCTTT
.	TRBV5-1	TRBD1	TRBJ1-2	CASSFGVGTGVYGYTF	TGCGCCAGCAGCTTTGGCGTCGGGACAGGGGTTTATGGCTACACCTTC
.	TRBV20-1	TRBD1	TRBJ2-1	CSASPGTGPNEQFF	TGCAGTGCTAGTCCCGGGACAGGACCCAATGAGCAGTTCTTC
once	TRBV7-9	TRBD1	TRBJ2-2	CASSAGTGTGELFF	TGTGCCAGCAGCGCCGGGACAGGGACCGGGGAGCTGTTTTTT
many	TRBV13	.	TRBJ1-3	CASSPLGNTIYF	TGTGCCAGCAGTCCACTAGGAAACACCATATATTTT
.	TRBV27	.	TRBJ1-3	CASSLSLWSSGNTIYF	TGTGCCAGCAGTTTAAGCCTCTGGAGCTCTGGAAACACCATATATTTT
.	TRBV5-4	TRBD1	TRBJ1-5	CASSKGTGNQPQHF	TGTGCCAGCAGCAAGGGGACAGGGAATCAGCCCCAGCATTTT
.	TRBV19	.	TRBJ1-5	CASSIGRQANQPQHF	TGTGCCAGTAGTATAGGGCGCCAGGCAAATCAGCCCCAGCATTTT
.	TRBV14	TRBD1	TRBJ2-1	CASSQDKTGQGTLSHVYNEQFF	TGTGCCAGCAGCCAAGACAAGACGGGACAGGGGACCCTAAGTCATGTCTACAATGAGCAGTTCTTC
.	TRBV2	TRBD1	TRBJ1-1	CASSGQGVGSTEAFF	TGTGCCAGCTCGGGACAGGGGGTCGGTAGCACTGAAGCTTTCTTT
.	TRBV12-5	.	TRBJ1-1	CASVRTVGPEAFF	TGTGCTAGTGTCCGGACAGTTGGACCTGAAGCTTTCTTT
.	TRBV2	.	TRBJ2-3	CASLGGYPSYRGTDTQYF	TGTGCCAGCCTAGGCGGCTACCCTAGCTATCGGGGCACAGATACGCAGTATTTT
.	TRBV29-1	TRBD1	TRBJ2-2	CSVGGRGRGTGELFF	TGCAGCGTTGGGGGTAGGGGGCGAGGCACCGGGGAGCTGTTTTTT
.	TRBV7-8	TRBD2	TRBJ2-7	CASSREGTSGAYEQYF	TGTGCCAGCAGCCGAGAGGGGACTAGCGGGGCCTACGAGCAGTACTTC
once	TRBV4-3	.	TRBJ1-4	CASSQGTGDLGEKLFF	TGCGCCAGCAGCCAGGGCACGGGGGATCTCGGGGAAAAACTGTTTTTT